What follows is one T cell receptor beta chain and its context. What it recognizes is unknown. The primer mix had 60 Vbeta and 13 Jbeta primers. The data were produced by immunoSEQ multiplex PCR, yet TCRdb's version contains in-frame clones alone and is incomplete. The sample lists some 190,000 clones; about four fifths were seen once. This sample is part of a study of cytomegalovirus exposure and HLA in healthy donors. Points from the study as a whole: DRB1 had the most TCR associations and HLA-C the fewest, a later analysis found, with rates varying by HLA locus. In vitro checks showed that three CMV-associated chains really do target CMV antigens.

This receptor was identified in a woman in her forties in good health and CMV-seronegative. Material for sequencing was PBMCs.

The CDR3 reads CASSLGTGSPKTQYF. The CDR3 nucleotides are TGTGCCAGCAGCTTAGGGACGGGGTCGCCAAAGACCCAGTACTTC. This chain joins TRBV7-8 and TRBJ2-5, with D possibly TRBD2 on 5 matching bases. The CDR3 loop spans 15 amino acids. Looked up from germline, CDR1 is SGHVS and CDR2 is FQNEAQ. Deletions cut 1 base from V and 6 bases from J, with 15 bases between.